This T cell receptor (beta chain) stems from a study of a mutant IDH1 vaccine in newly diagnosed glioma. With 4 bases removed from V and 2 bases from J, the gap between germline ends came to 8 bases. The CDR3 extends over 13 amino acids. Germline V gene sequence: CDR1 SGHTA, CDR2 FQGNSA. Time point specified: baseline, week 1 (first vaccination visit). Indicated treatment: pre-vaccination baseline after standard-of-care therapy. Each astrocytoma in the donors was new, WHO grade 3 or 4, IDH1-mutant and ATRX-lost. Some clones are missing from TCRdb's copy, which holds only in-frame ones; the method was immunoSEQ multiplex PCR. The repertoire holds tens of thousands of clones, with roughly 90% as singletons.

The rearrangement uses TRBV7-2 and TRBJ2-5; possibly TRBD1 for D (6 bases). The TCR originated in a man in his forties or fifties with glioma. This material consisted of PBMCs, taken from a glioma patient treated with radiotherapy, temozolomide or both. In DNA, the CDR3 is TGTGCCAGCAGCTCCGACAGGCAAGAGACCCAGTACTTC. This sequence encodes CASSSDRQETQYF. Full variable domain (missing parts from reference TRBV7-2 and TRBJ2-5): GAGVSQSPSNKVTEKGKDVELRCDPISGHTALYWYRQSLGQGLEFLIYFQGNSAPDKSGLPSDRFSAERTGGSVSTLTIQRTQQEDSAVYLCASSSDRQETQYFGPGTRLLVL.